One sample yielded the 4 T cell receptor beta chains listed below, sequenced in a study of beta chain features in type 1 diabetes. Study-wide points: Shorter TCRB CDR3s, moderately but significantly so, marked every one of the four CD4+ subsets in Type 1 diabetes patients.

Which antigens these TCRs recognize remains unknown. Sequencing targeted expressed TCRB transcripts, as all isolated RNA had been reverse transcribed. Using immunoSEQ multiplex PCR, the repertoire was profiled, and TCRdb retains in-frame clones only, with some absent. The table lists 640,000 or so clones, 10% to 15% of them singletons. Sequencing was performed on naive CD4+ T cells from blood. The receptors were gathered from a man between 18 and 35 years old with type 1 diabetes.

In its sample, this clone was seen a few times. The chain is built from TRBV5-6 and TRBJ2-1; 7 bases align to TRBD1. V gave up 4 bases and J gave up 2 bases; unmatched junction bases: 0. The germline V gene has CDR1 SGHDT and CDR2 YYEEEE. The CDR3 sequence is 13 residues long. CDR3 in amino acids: CASSGTAYNEQFF. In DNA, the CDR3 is TGTGCCAGCAGCGGGACAGCCTACAATGAGCAGTTCTTC. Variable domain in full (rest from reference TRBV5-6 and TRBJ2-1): DAGVTQSPTHLIKTRGQQVTLRCSPKSGHDTVSWYQQALGQGPQFIFQYYEEEERQRGNFPDRFSGHQFPNYSSELNVNALLLGDSALYLCASSGTAYNEQFFGPGTRLTVL.

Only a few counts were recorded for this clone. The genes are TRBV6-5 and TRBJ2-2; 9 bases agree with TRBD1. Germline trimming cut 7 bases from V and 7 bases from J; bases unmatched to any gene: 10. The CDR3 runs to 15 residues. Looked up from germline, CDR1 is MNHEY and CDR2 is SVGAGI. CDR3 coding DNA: TGTGCCAGCAACAACGGACAGGGGATGGGCGGGGAGCTGTTTTTT. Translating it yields CASNNGQGMGGELFF.

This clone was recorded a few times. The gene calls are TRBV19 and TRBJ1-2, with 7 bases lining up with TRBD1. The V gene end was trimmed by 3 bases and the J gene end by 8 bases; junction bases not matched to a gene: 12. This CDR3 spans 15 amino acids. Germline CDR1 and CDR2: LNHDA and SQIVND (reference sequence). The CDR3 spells CASSIGTENTMGYTF. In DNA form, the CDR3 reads TGTGCCAGTAGTATCGGGACAGAAAACACTATGGGCTACACCTTC. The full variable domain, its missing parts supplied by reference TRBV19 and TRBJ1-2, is DGGITQSPKYLFRKEGQNVTLSCEQNLNHDAMYWYRQDPGQGLRLIYYSQIVNDFQKGDIAEGYSVSREKKESFPLTVTSAQKNPTAFYLCASSIGTENTMGYTFGSGTRLTVV.

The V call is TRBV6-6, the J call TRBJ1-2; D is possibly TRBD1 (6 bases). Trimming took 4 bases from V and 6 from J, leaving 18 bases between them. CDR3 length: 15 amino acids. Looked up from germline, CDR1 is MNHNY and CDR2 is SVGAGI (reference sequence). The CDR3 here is CASSSLDRGLNGYTF. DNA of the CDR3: TGTGCCAGCAGTTCCCTCGACCGGGGGCTAAATGGCTACACCTTC.